This TCR beta chain was identified during a study of OX40 agonist ivuxolimab in advanced cancers. Using immunoSEQ multiplex PCR, the repertoire was profiled, and TCRdb retains in-frame clones only, with some absent. Here the sample spans 20,000 to 25,000 clones, over 65% being singletons. The CDR3 contains 13 residues. Looked up from germline, CDR1 is ENHRY and CDR2 is SYGVKD. V was shortened by 0 bases and J by 5 bases, with 7 bases between the two germline ends. The sample here was CD4+ or CD8+ T cells sorted from blood, taken in a trial of the OX40 agonist ivuxolimab. The V call is TRBV10-3, the J call TRBJ2-5, with D unresolved. This TCR came from an adult with an advanced solid tumor such as melanoma, head and neck, liver or kidney cancer. DNA for the CDR3: TGTGCCATCAGTGAGTCGAGTGTTGAGACCCAGTACTTC. This encodes CAISESSVETQYF.